The 27 T cell receptor beta chains reported below all come from one sample, sequenced in a study of a mutant IDH1 vaccine in newly diagnosed glioma. Profiling relied on immunoSEQ multiplex PCR, and the TCRdb table lists in-frame clones only, not all of them. The sample has approximately 41,000 clones; 80% to 90% are singletons. Their cognate antigens are unknown. The time point: week 35, safety follow-up. Every vaccine dose comprised 300 ug of mutant IDH1 20-mer peptide plus topical imiquimod. Sequences were derived from PBMCs, sampled from a glioma patient whose treatment included an IDH1 peptide vaccine. Receptor source: a man aged 40-50 years with glioma.

The chain employs TRBV10-2 and TRBJ2-7; D unclear. V was clipped by 6 bases and J by 3 bases, with 9 bases between them. In germline, CDR1 is WSHSY, CDR2 SAAADI. This CDR3 has 12 residues. CDR3 region: CASRAGLYEQYF. CDR3 DNA sequence: TGCGCCAGCAGGGCAGGCCTCTACGAGCAGTACTTC.

V gene TRBV28 combines with J gene TRBJ1-3; 9 bases agree with TRBD1. This CDR3 has 16 amino acids. J lost 3 bases, V lost 2 bases, and 5 bases had no gene match. CDR1 MDHEN and CDR2 SYDVKM come from the germline V gene. The CDR3 is CASSLTGGSFGNTIYF. The CDR3 DNA reads TGTGCCAGCAGTTTAACAGGGGGCTCATTTGGAAACACCATATATTTT.

The chain employs TRBV6-1 and TRBJ2-7; D possibly corresponds to TRBD1 (6 bases). V was cut by 3 bases and J by 3 bases, with 12 bases left in between. CDR3 length: 14 amino acids. Germline V lookup: CDR1 MNHNS, CDR2 SASEGT. The CDR3 reads CASSDKGVSYEQYF. DNA of the CDR3: TGTGCCAGCAGTGATAAGGGGGTAAGCTACGAGCAGTACTTC.

The chain's CDR3 is CASSEGVFPRYEQFF. CDR3 DNA: TGTGCCAGCAGCGAAGGGGTTTTCCCTAGGTATGAGCAGTTCTTC. J is TRBJ2-1 and V is TRBV7-2, with D perhaps TRBD1 (5 bases). Trimming took 5 bases from V and 8 from J, leaving 19 bases between them. CDR1 is SGHTA, CDR2 FQGNSA, per germline. The CDR3 runs to 15 residues.

The chain links TRBV15 to TRBJ2-5, with a possible D match to TRBD2 (6 bases). V lost 1 base and J lost 4, with 10 bases in between. This CDR3 has 14 amino acids. CDR1 and CDR2 from the germline V gene are LNHNV and YYDKDF (reference sequence). CDR3 sequence reads: CATSRGLARETQYF. CDR3 bases: TGTGCCACCAGCAGAGGGCTAGCGAGAGAGACCCAGTACTTC.

This chain joins TRBV23-1 and TRBJ1-2, with D hard to call. TRBV23-1 has ORF status, its function being uncertain. V lost 6 bases to trimming and J lost 2 bases, with 16 bases between them. This CDR3 is built from 15 residues. As DNA, the CDR3 is TGCGCCAGCAGCCACGGCAAAGGCGGGAACTATGGCTACACCTTC. This codes for CASSHGKGGNYGYTF.

As concerns this clone: This CDR3 is also generated by other DNA sequences in the sample. The chain combines TRBV27 with TRBJ2-7; TRBD2 matches 7 bases. CDR1 and CDR2 (germline): MNHEY, SMNVEV (reference sequence). V lost 4 bases to trimming and J lost 1 base; unmatched junction nucleotides: 4. The CDR3 covers 14 residues. Here the CDR3 DNA reads TGTGCCAGCAGTTCAAGACTAGCTTCCTACGAGCAGTACTTC. Encoded protein: CASSSRLASYEQYF.

The chain has TRBV10-3 and TRBJ2-1; perhaps TRBD2 as D (5 bases). This CDR3 region has 14 residues. V lost 0 bases, J lost 7 bases, and 10 bases lay in between. The germline V gene encodes CDR1 ENHRY and CDR2 SYGVKD. The CDR3 DNA follows: TGTGCCATCAGTGAGTCGAGGGTTGAGAATGAGCAGTTCTTC. Translation: CAISESRVENEQFF.

V and J are TRBV7-2 and TRBJ2-3; 7 nucleotides match TRBD2. After removal of 4 bases from V and 5 bases from J, the junction contained 6 bases not matched to a gene. Germline-derived CDR1 and CDR2 are SGHTA and FQGNSA. This CDR3 is built from 14 residues. This CDR3 is CASSYGLEGDTQYF. The CDR3 DNA sequence: TGTGCCAGCAGCTACGGACTAGAAGGAGATACGCAGTATTTT.

As DNA, the CDR3 is TGTGCCAGCAGTCAAGGACAGGGGGCTTATGGCTACACCTTC. As protein: CASSQGQGAYGYTF. J is TRBJ1-2 and V is TRBV5-4; 11 bases fit TRBD1. V lost 5 bases, J lost 5 bases, and 5 bases stayed unmatched. The CDR3 spans 14 residues. Per the germline V gene, CDR1 is SGHNT and CDR2 is YYREEE (reference sequence).

This chain uses TRBV4-2 with TRBJ2-5; D remains unclear. This CDR3 is 11 amino acids long. Trimming took 4 bases from V and 5 from J, leaving 5 bases between them. Germline V lookup: CDR1 LGHNA, CDR2 YNFKEQ. CDR3 in amino acids: CASSLGETQYF. CDR3 nucleotides: TGTGCCAGCAGCCTCGGGGAGACCCAGTACTTC.

The chain couples TRBV4-2 to TRBJ2-7; D not resolved. The germline V gene encodes CDR1 LGHNA and CDR2 YNFKEQ. This CDR3 is built from 13 residues. Trimming removed 3 bases from V and 3 bases from J, with 9 bases in between. CDR3 coding DNA: TGTGCCAGCAGCCATTCGGAGTACTACGAGCAGTACTTC. Its protein product is CASSHSEYYEQYF.

The V gene is TRBV10-2, the J gene TRBJ1-1, with 7 positions matching TRBD1. The V gene's germline CDR1 is WSHSY and CDR2 SAAADI. Trimming cost V 6 bases and J 1 base; bases outside gene matches: 8. The CDR3 covers 15 residues. The DNA of the CDR3 is TGCGCCAGCAGATCTTTGACAGGGCGGAACACTGAAGCTTTCTTT. This gives the protein CASRSLTGRNTEAFF.

This clone was recorded once. This sequence joins TRBV11-3 and TRBJ2-1; D unclear. The length of the CDR3 is 13 residues. V was pared by 2 bases and J by 9 bases, with 11 bases between. Per the germline V gene, CDR1 is SGHNT and CDR2 is YENEEA. The CDR3 loop reads CASSLNQRSEQFF. As DNA, the CDR3 is TGTGCCAGCAGCTTAAATCAGCGAAGTGAGCAGTTCTTC.

The J gene is TRBJ1-2, the V gene TRBV5-6; D unclear. The CDR3 loop spans 12 amino acids. Germline V lookup: CDR1 SGHDT, CDR2 YYEEEE. The V end lost 2 bases, the J end lost 6 bases, and 8 bases lay between the germline ends. CDR3 amino acids: CASSLGSDGYTF. CDR3 nucleotide sequence: TGTGCCAGCAGCTTAGGGTCGGATGGCTACACCTTC.

This CDR3 reads CASSAQTGDDQPQHF. The CDR3 nucleotides read TGTGCCAGCAGCGCACAGACGGGTGACGATCAGCCCCAGCATTTT. The chain has TRBV7-2 and TRBJ1-5; D ambiguous. Between the trimmed V and J ends, which lost 5 bases and 5 bases, there was a span of 16 bases. The CDR3 contains 15 residues. CDR1 SGHTA and CDR2 FQGNSA come from the germline V gene. Supplemented by reference TRBV7-2 and TRBJ1-5, the full variable domain reads GAGVSQSPSNKVTEKGKDVELRCDPISGHTALYWYRQSLGQGLEFLIYFQGNSAPDKSGLPSDRFSAERTGGSVSTLTIQRTQQEDSAVYLCASSAQTGDDQPQHFGDGTRLSIL.

The chain uses TRBV5-5 and TRBJ2-5; 7 bases fit TRBD1. The V and J ends lost 4 bases and 9 bases, in that order; junction bases with no gene match: 12. The V gene's germline CDR1 is SGHKS and CDR2 YYEKEE (reference sequence). The CDR3 sequence is 14 residues long. CDR3 nucleotides: TGTGCCAGCAGCAGGGGACAGCCGCCAGGGGCCCAGTACTTC. It translates to CASSRGQPPGAQYF. Full variable domain (missing parts from reference TRBV5-5 and TRBJ2-5): DAGVTQSPTHLIKTRGQQVTLRCSPISGHKSVSWYQQVLGQGPQFIFQYYEKEERGRGNFPDRFSARQFPNYSSELNVNALLLGDSALYLCASSRGQPPGAQYFGPGTRLLVL.

The chain uses TRBV25-1 and TRBJ2-4; TRBD1 matches 7 bases. The CDR3 runs to 13 residues. V lost 7 bases and J lost 2; bases outside the gene matches: 2. Germline loops: CDR1 MGHDK, CDR2 SYGVNS. The CDR3 loop is CASKGATKNIQYF. As DNA, the CDR3 is TGTGCCAGCAAGGGGGCGACCAAAAACATTCAGTACTTC.

The rearrangement uses TRBV7-9 and TRBJ1-5; D remains unclear. Trimming removed 0 bases at V and 4 bases at J, with 7 bases between. The CDR3 covers 14 residues. Germline assignment: CDR1 SEHNR and CDR2 FQNEAQ (reference sequence). CDR3 nucleotides: TGTGCCAGCAGCTTAGCAGGGAGTAATCAGCCCCAGCATTTT. It translates to CASSLAGSNQPQHF.

The chain joins TRBV19 to TRBJ1-1; D is unresolved. The germline V gene has CDR1 LNHDA and CDR2 SQIVND (reference sequence). This CDR3 is built from 16 residues. Trimming took 0 bases from V and 1 from J, leaving 12 bases between them. The chain's CDR3 is CASSIEMRTSNTEAFF. The CDR3 DNA follows: TGTGCCAGTAGTATAGAGATGAGGACCTCGAACACTGAAGCTTTCTTT.

The V call is TRBV25-1, the J call TRBJ1-5; 9 bases are shared with TRBD1. The germline gives CDR1 MGHDK, CDR2 SYGVNS. The CDR3 is 14 residues long. The V and J ends lost 4 bases and 5 bases, in that order; junction bases with no gene match: 3. The CDR3 DNA reads as TGTGCCAGCAGTGGACAGGGGGGGTATCAGCCCCAGCATTTT. Translated: CASSGQGGYQPQHF. Together with reference TRBV25-1 and TRBJ1-5, the CDR3 gives the full variable domain: EADIYQTPRYLVIGTGKKITLECSQTMGHDKMYWYQQDPGMELHLIHYSYGVNSTEKGDLSSESTVSRIRTEHFPLTLESARPSHTSQYLCASSGQGGYQPQHFGDGTRLSIL.

This clone was seen more than once but under ten times. The rearrangement joins TRBV4-1 to TRBJ1-5; D is perhaps TRBD1 (5 bases). Germline CDR1 and CDR2: MGHRA and YSYEKL. The V end was cut by 5 bases, the J end by 4 bases, with 15 bases between. The CDR3 covers 15 residues. The CDR3 nucleotides are TGCGCCAGCAGCGTCGAAGGGACTTCTAATCAGCCCCAGCATTTT. Its translation is CASSVEGTSNQPQHF.

This clone has only one observation. At one end the junction does not follow the germline gene, possibly because of a read error. This rearrangement joins TRBV7-2 to TRBJ1-2; D is unresolved. Germline V gene lookup returns CDR1 SGHTA and CDR2 FQGNSA. The CDR3 loop spans 13 amino acids. CDR3 DNA: TGTGCCAGCAGCTTAGTAGGGAACTTTGGCTACACCTTC. It yields the protein CASSLVGNFGYTF. The variable domain in full, with the rest retrieved from reference TRBV7-2 and TRBJ1-2, is GAGVSQSPSNKVTEKGKDVELRCDPISGHTALYWYRQSLGQGLEFLIYFQGNSAPDKSGLPSDRFSAERTGGSVSTLTIQRTQQEDSAVYLCASSLVGNFGYTFGSGTRLTVV.

This clone was observed a handful of times. V and J are TRBV15 and TRBJ2-1; D might be TRBD2 (9 bases). The V gene's germline CDR1 is LNHNV and CDR2 YYDKDF (reference sequence). V was clipped by 5 bases and J by 7 bases, with 33 bases between them. The CDR3 is made up of 20 amino acids. The CDR3 is CATSPWGGRGPSGKNNEQFF. Here the CDR3 DNA reads TGTGCCACCAGCCCTTGGGGCGGCAGGGGGCCTAGCGGGAAAAATAATGAGCAGTTCTTC.

J is TRBJ2-7 and V is TRBV7-9; no definite D call. V lost 1 base and J 6 bases, leaving 16 bases between the germline ends. Germline loops: CDR1 SEHNR, CDR2 FQNEAQ (reference sequence). The CDR3 sequence is 15 residues long. CDR3 bases: TGTGCCAGCAGCTTAGGGAATTCTGGGGTCCTCGAGCAGTACTTC. This translates into CASSLGNSGVLEQYF.

This clone appeared a single time. The chain has TRBV7-2 and TRBJ2-7; D is unresolved. Germline V gene data show CDR1 as SGHTA and CDR2 as FQGNSA. The CDR3 covers 16 residues. V lost 2 bases, J lost 4 bases, and 18 bases lay in between. The CDR3 coding sequence is TGTGCCAGCAGCTTATATAATTCGGCTTCCGGATACGAGCAGTACTTC. It specifies CASSLYNSASGYEQYF.

V gene TRBV11-2 combines with J gene TRBJ2-1, with no clear D. This CDR3 has 15 residues. Looked up from germline, CDR1 is SGHAT and CDR2 is FQNNGV. Trimming removed 0 bases at V and 0 bases at J, with 6 bases between. The CDR3 loop reads CASSLDPSSYNEQFF. The DNA for the CDR3 is TGTGCCAGCAGCTTAGATCCTAGCTCCTACAATGAGCAGTTCTTC.